The sequence of this TCR beta chain was determined in a study of shared clonotypes between healthy human individuals. Across the whole study: Each donor contributed plates that comprised three CD4 naive, three CD4 memory, two CD8 naive and one CD8 memory.

Germline V gene lookup returns CDR1 MNHNY and CDR2 SVGAGI (reference sequence). V dropped 5 bases and J dropped 1; count of bases not matched to a gene: 6. The CDR3 has 15 residues. The naive CD8 population came from CD45RO-negative cells selected for CCR7, without terminally differentiated effector memory CD45RA+ cells. Libraries were prepared by immunoSEQ multiplex PCR; TCRdb keeps only in-frame clonotypes and omits some of them. The table has about 820,000 clones, 80% to 95% seen once. The sample taken for sequencing was naive CD8+ T cells sorted from blood. The origin of this receptor is a man younger than 40 in good health. The V call is TRBV6-6, the J call TRBJ2-5; 8 nucleotides match TRBD1. CDR3 region: CASSHGQGLQETQYF. CDR3 nucleotide sequence: TGTGCCAGCAGTCACGGACAGGGTCTCCAAGAGACCCAGTACTTC.